This T cell receptor (beta chain) appears in the sequencing data of a study of prognosis after radiotherapy for stage I lung cancer. Study summary: Patients numbered approximately 12 men and 6 women, aged roughly 53 to 90 with a median of roughly 70 years. Not a single patient was given any concurrent therapy alongside stereotactic body radiotherapy, also referred to as SBRT. Post-radiotherapy, distant metastases were observed in a handful of patients (median roughly seven months), whereas no significant progression was observed in approximately 14. Whole-study results and caveats: Divergent TRBV and TRBJ gene usage has reportedly been observed between patients with and without metastases.

About this clonotype itself: The target antigen is unknown. An end of the junction differs from the germline gene, which may be a read error.

Multiplex PCR in two rounds served to amplify TCR beta CDR3 from genomic DNA. For every TRBV and TRBJ gene, a specific primer was used in first-round PCR. TCRdb processed the multiplex PCR reads anew with MiXCR; each CDR3 protein has one entry. Of 9,500 to 14,000 distinct CDR3 sequences listed, 35% were seen once; the top ten hold about 57%. Germline CDR1 reads SGHKS; CDR2 reads YYEKEE (reference sequence). The length of the CDR3 is 14 residues. Sequenced here: PBMCs, sampled before or after stereotactic body radiation therapy (not recorded which). This TCR was recovered from a donor of 50 years or more with non-small cell lung cancer. V usage is TRBV5-5 and J usage is TRBJ2-5, with 14 bases fitting TRBD2. CDR3 sequence (DNA): TGTGCCAGCAGCTTGACCGGACTAGCGGGGGGTATGAACTTC. As protein: CASSLTGLAGGMNF.